This note documents a single T cell receptor beta chain sequence. Its antigen is as yet unknown. Data came from immunoSEQ multiplex PCR; TCRdb stores just in-frame clones and leaves some out. This sample carries 780,000 or so clones, roughly two thirds of them seen once, and the ten largest clones take around 1.7%. The data belong to a study of shared clonotypes between healthy human individuals. Points from the study as a whole: Among non-shared clonotypes, generation probabilities were lower than among those shared by all four donors. For naive CD4 cells, approximately 5% of clonotypes were shared across a handful of donors.

Each sample came from a Caucasian adult donor living in Nashville, Tennessee. Germline V gene data show CDR1 as SGHNT and CDR2 as YENEEA. The CDR3 spans 13 residues. Deletions cut 0 bases from V and 6 bases from J, with 8 bases between. The receptor was isolated from a woman in her thirties in good health. What was sequenced was memory CD4+ T cells sorted from blood. The sample's subset: CD45RA-negative fraction. The chain employs TRBV11-3 and TRBJ1-1, with D hard to call. CDR3 region: CASSLEVGSEAFF. Here the CDR3 DNA reads TGTGCCAGCAGCTTAGAGGTTGGGTCTGAAGCTTTCTTT.